This T cell receptor (beta chain) was captured by sequencing in a study of response to subunit inactivated influenza vaccine listed by TCRdb under 2018. Turning to the overall study: The study used deep quantitative T cell receptor repertoire profiling to track responses to a trivalent subunit inactivated influenza vaccine. Beyond this particular receptor, the publication reports: The authors suggested that each seasonal influenza vaccination may recruit only a limited number of new T cells.

This clonotype was detected a few times. Its recognized antigen is unknown. Base qualities are missing; no much larger clone stands one base away. Library preparation employed RT-PCR. The sample was run on an Illumina HiSeq 2500. Clones were called with MiXCR by TCRdb after fastp trimmed the public reads at Q25, and only in-frame beta chains were retained. Rows are combined by CDR3 protein, so each entry shows the most common genes and DNA. The sample table holds over 750,000 distinct CDR3 sequences, of which about 20% were seen once. Jointly, the top ten make up 10% to 13% of the sample. The V and J ends are trimmed by 2 bases and 8 bases, leaving 9 bases between them. Via the germline V gene, CDR1 is LGHNA and CDR2 YNFKEQ. From its cysteine to its phenylalanine, the CDR3 spans 12 amino acids. Only the CDR3 region is kept as DNA, spanning 36 bases read in frame from base 1.

This sequence uses TRBV4-2 and TRBJ1-1, with a tentative D gene TRBD1 over 6 matching bases. The sequence came from a man aged 50 to 59 who received an inactivated influenza vaccine. Donor details come from another sample of the same person, matched by shared clones. The sequences come from PBMCs from blood, collected around 5 days after vaccination. The CDR3 loop reads CASSQLTGEAFF. The nucleotide sequence reads TGTGCCAGCAGCCAACTAACAGGGGAAGCTTTCTTT.